This T cell receptor (beta chain) comes out of a study of vaccination effects on CD4 cells after COVID-19. For the study at large: Median timing of post-vaccine samples was 72 days after the second dose.

TCRdb keeps only in-frame clones here, not all; method: immunoSEQ multiplex PCR. The sample consists of 17,000 or so clones, about 80% of them appearing once. A note on this clone: Its antigen is still unknown. The sample has other DNA sequences that encode this CDR3 too.

The CDR3 spans 14 residues. Looked up from germline, CDR1 is SGHRS and CDR2 is YFSETQ. Trimming left V 0 bases short and J 4 bases short, with 7 bases between. Ahead of sequencing, the ViraFEST assay grew antigen-specific CD4+ T cells using viral peptide pools. Cultured cells yielded isolated CD4+ T cells after 10 to 11 days. According to PCR results, the person was infected with SARS-CoV-2 between March and December 2020. Participants received two doses of either the BNT162b2 or mRNA-1273 vaccine. Half-medium replacement with IL-2 medium occurred on days 3 and 7. The chain employs TRBV5-1 and TRBJ1-4, with D hard to call. Source: CD4+ T cells from PBMCs cultured with SARS-CoV-2 spike peptides, taken after COVID-19 vaccination. The sequence was obtained from a human donor who had a prior SARS-CoV-2 infection. CDR3 protein: CASSLGGGNEKLFF. CDR3 nucleotide sequence: TGCGCCAGCAGCTTGGGGGGTGGTAATGAAAAACTGTTTTTT.